This passage covers 5 T cell receptor beta chains from one sample sequenced in a study of blood T cell repertoires in COVID-19. Produced via immunoSEQ multiplex PCR; TCRdb's table is partial and in-frame only. The sample includes fewer than 120,000 clones, around 90% of them seen just once. The specimen was peripheral blood. These receptors all come from a woman aged 45-65 years with acute or convalescent COVID-19.

The chain has TRBV18 and TRBJ1-1, with D tentatively TRBD1 (5 bases). Trimming pared 3 bases from V and 0 bases from J, leaving 11 bases between. CDR1 is KGHSH, CDR2 LQKENI, per germline. The CDR3 contains 15 residues. The CDR3: CASSPLEGLNTEAFF. Written as DNA, the CDR3 is TGTGCCAGCTCACCTTTGGAGGGGCTGAACACTGAAGCTTTCTTT.

The chain has TRBV6-5 and TRBJ1-3; D is possibly TRBD1 (5 bases). V lost 10 bases, J lost 0 bases, and 13 bases lay in between. CDR1 is MNHEY and CDR2 is SVGAGI in the germline V gene. The CDR3 contains 14 residues. The CDR3 nucleotides read TGTGCCACCGGGGGGGGGTTCTCTGGAAACACCATATATTTT. This gives the protein CATGGGFSGNTIYF.

This sequence joins TRBV5-1 and TRBJ1-1; D is perhaps TRBD1 (5 bases). From germline, CDR1 is SGHRS and CDR2 YFSETQ. Deletions cut 0 bases from V and 4 bases from J, with 22 bases between. The CDR3 is made up of 18 amino acids. The CDR3 nucleotides are TGCGCCAGCAGCTTGGTGGGGCAGAATTGGGGACTAGGCACTGAAGCTTTCTTT. It yields the protein CASSLVGQNWGLGTEAFF.

This chain connects TRBV15 to TRBJ1-4, with D maybe TRBD1 (6 bases). This CDR3 spans 14 amino acids. Trimming took off 0 bases at V and 8 bases at J, with 10 bases between the two ends. Germline V gene data show CDR1 as LNHNV and CDR2 as YYDKDF (reference sequence). The CDR3 nucleotides read TGTGCCACCAGCAGAGAACAGGGTAACGAAAAACTGTTTTTT. As protein: CATSREQGNEKLFF.

This clone was seen only a few times. This chain links TRBV24-1 with TRBJ2-2; D is possibly TRBD1 (6 bases). The CDR3 has 13 amino acids. CDR1 KGHDR and CDR2 SFDVKD come from the germline V gene. V gave up 3 bases and J gave up 7 bases, with 8 bases separating them. The CDR3, as DNA: TGTGCCACCAGTGATCAGGGGCACGGGGAGCTGTTTTTT. Protein product: CATSDQGHGELFF.